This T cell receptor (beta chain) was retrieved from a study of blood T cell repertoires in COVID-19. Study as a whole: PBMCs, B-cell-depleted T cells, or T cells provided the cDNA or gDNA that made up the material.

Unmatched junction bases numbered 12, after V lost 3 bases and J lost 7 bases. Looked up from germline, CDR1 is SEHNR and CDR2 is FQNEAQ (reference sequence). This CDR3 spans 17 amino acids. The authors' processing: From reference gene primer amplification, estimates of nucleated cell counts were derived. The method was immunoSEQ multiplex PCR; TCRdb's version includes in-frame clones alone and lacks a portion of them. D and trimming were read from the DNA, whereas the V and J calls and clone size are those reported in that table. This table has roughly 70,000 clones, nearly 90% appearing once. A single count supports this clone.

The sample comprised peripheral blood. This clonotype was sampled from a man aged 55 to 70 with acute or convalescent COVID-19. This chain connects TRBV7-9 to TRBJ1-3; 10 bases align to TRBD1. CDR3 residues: CASSFPHRDRGRNTIYF. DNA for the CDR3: TGTGCCAGCAGCTTCCCCCACCGGGACAGGGGTCGGAACACCATATATTTT.